This T cell receptor (beta chain) is drawn from a study of T cell responses to AZD1222 COVID-19 vaccine. Study-level results: Sampling captured repertoires only after the peak T cell response. Baseline serology detected seropositivity in only 6 or 7 AZD1222 recipients. Clonal diversity was possibly underestimated; the donors were predominantly white British and more often female. Of spike-specific TCRs, nearly half reportedly target regions left unmutated in variants.

Assay: immunoSEQ multiplex PCR; the TCRdb copy retains only in-frame clones and omits some. Here the sample spans some 110,000 clones, around 89% being singletons. Worth noting for this clone: The target antigen is unknown.

This sample comprised peripheral blood, obtained 28 days after the second AZD1222 dose. This receptor was identified in an adult who received the AZD1222 COVID-19 vaccine.

The CDR3 DNA reads TGTGCCAGCAGCATTGACAACTATGGCTACACCTTC. Its protein is CASSIDNYGYTF. The chain joins TRBV7-9 to TRBJ1-2; D is uncertain. Germline V gene data show CDR1 as SEHNR and CDR2 as FQNEAQ (reference sequence). The CDR3 length is 12 residues. Trimming removed 5 bases at V and 2 bases at J, with 6 bases between.